These 4 T cell receptor beta chains originate from one sample sequenced in a study of blood T cell repertoires in COVID-19. The data were produced by immunoSEQ multiplex PCR, yet TCRdb's version contains in-frame clones alone and is incomplete. The table includes a few hundred thousand clones, roughly 83% detected once. Sequencing used peripheral blood. These receptors all stem from a woman in her forties or fifties with acute or convalescent COVID-19.

V gene TRBV19 combines with J gene TRBJ2-3, with D possibly being TRBD2 (7 bases). The ends were cut back, 3 bases at V and 3 bases at J, with 16 bases in the middle. The CDR3 loop spans 16 amino acids. Germline loops: CDR1 LNHDA, CDR2 SQIVND (reference sequence). The CDR3 is CASSMGAGDATDTQYF. CDR3 bases: TGTGCCAGTAGTATGGGGGCGGGGGACGCTACAGATACGCAGTATTTT.

The chain is built from TRBV5-5 and TRBJ2-1; the match to TRBD2 covers 10 bases. CDR1 and CDR2 (germline): SGHKS, YYEKEE (reference sequence). The J segment lost 7 bases and the V segment lost 3 bases, leaving 7 bases of the junction unmatched. There are 15 residues in the CDR3. The CDR3 protein is CASSWSGRARNEQFF. The CDR3 DNA is TGTGCCAGCAGCTGGAGCGGGAGGGCAAGGAATGAGCAGTTCTTC.

The chain joins TRBV2 to TRBJ2-5; 10 nucleotides line up with TRBD1. Germline V gene sequence: CDR1 SNHLY, CDR2 FYNNEI. The CDR3 contains 15 residues. With 6 bases clipped from V and 2 bases from J, the junction kept 6 bases outside the gene matches. The CDR3 region has the DNA TGTGCCAGCAGGTTTGACAGGGGGCTTCAAGAGACCCAGTACTTC. Translating gives CASRFDRGLQETQYF.

This clone was recorded once. The V and J genes are TRBV7-2 and TRBJ2-1, with 9 positions matching TRBD1. Trimming cost V 3 bases and J 3 bases; bases outside gene matches: 12. The germline gives CDR1 SGHTA, CDR2 FQGNSA. The CDR3 is 18 residues long. The CDR3 region is CASSFGTGILLGYNEQFF. CDR3 nucleotides: TGTGCCAGCAGCTTTGGGACAGGGATTTTGCTGGGCTACAATGAGCAGTTCTTC. Looking up the rest from reference TRBV7-2 and TRBJ2-1 gives the full variable domain: GAGVSQSPSNKVTEKGKDVELRCDPISGHTALYWYRQSLGQGLEFLIYFQGNSAPDKSGLPSDRFSAERTGGSVSTLTIQRTQQEDSAVYLCASSFGTGILLGYNEQFFGPGTRLTVL.